The 9 T cell receptor beta chains below come from one sample, sequenced in a study of T-cell reconstitution after alpha-beta-depleted transplantation in children. During its preparation, the TCRbeta library received unique molecular identifiers. TCRdb passed the PCR reads through MiXCR, listing each CDR3 protein once. Found here are roughly 420,000 distinct CDR3 sequences, about a sixth of them singletons; the top ten hold 25% to 35%. The sequencing used PBMCs, mostly from graft donor cells, collected 360 days after TCRalphabeta/CD19-depleted stem cell transplant. Source of these receptors: a boy under three years old who had a stem cell transplant for Wiskott-Aldrich syndrome, so the T cells may come from the graft donor.

This clonotype was detected a few times. The chain carries TRBV3-1 and TRBJ2-7, with unresolved D. V lost 3 bases to trimming and J lost 4 bases, with 10 bases between them. Germline V gives CDR1 LGHDT, CDR2 YNNKEL (reference sequence). The length of the CDR3 is 13 residues. The CDR3 reads CASSHPNGYEQYF. The CDR3 nucleotides are TGTGCCAGCAGCCATCCCAATGGTTACGAGCAGTACTTC.

This clonotype was seen a few times. V is TRBV6-5 and J is TRBJ2-1; 11 bases line up with TRBD2. CDR1 MNHEY and CDR2 SVGAGI come from the germline V gene. Trimming removed 2 bases from V and 3 bases from J; junction bases left unmatched: 6. The CDR3 contains 17 residues. CDR3 nucleotide sequence: TGTGCCAGCAGTTACCGGGATCTAGCGGGGGGCTACAATGAGCAGTTCTTC. It codes for CASSYRDLAGGYNEQFF.

The chain combines TRBV4-3 with TRBJ2-1; 12 nucleotides match TRBD2. Germline trimming cut 2 bases from V and 4 bases from J; bases unmatched to any gene: 6. CDR1 and CDR2 from the germline V gene are LGHNA and YSLEER. The CDR3 is 17 residues long. In nucleotides, the CDR3 is TGCGCCAGCAGCCAACTAGCGGGAGGGCCTAGTTACAATGAGCAGTTCTTC. The encoded protein is CASSQLAGGPSYNEQFF.

This clonotype has more than one count but fewer than ten. The V and J genes are TRBV7-9 and TRBJ2-1, with 9 bases aligning to TRBD2. The trim removed 0 bases at V and 10 bases at J, leaving 1 base unmatched. CDR1 is SEHNR and CDR2 is FQNEAQ in the germline V gene (reference sequence). The CDR3 runs to 13 residues. The CDR3 nucleotides are TGTGCCAGCAGCTTAGCGGCGGGAGGGGAGCAGTTCTTC. Its translation is CASSLAAGGEQFF.

This clonotype was counted between two and nine times. V and J are TRBV24-1 and TRBJ1-2, with D possibly TRBD1 on 5 matching bases. The V and J ends lost 4 bases and 4 bases respectively, with 9 bases between them. The germline CDR1 and CDR2 sequences are KGHDR and SFDVKD. The CDR3 runs 13 residues. The CDR3 sequence: CATSESGTYGYTF. CDR3 bases: TGTGCCACCAGTGAGTCCGGGACCTATGGCTACACCTTC.

This rearrangement joins TRBV4-3 to TRBJ2-5, with D perhaps assigned TRBD1 or TRBD2 (5 bases each). CDR1 is LGHNA and CDR2 is YSLEER in the germline V gene. V lost 4 bases, J lost 3 bases, and 21 bases lay in between. The CDR3 contains 17 residues. The CDR3 loop reads CASSRLLPGPAKETQYF. The DNA for the CDR3 is TGCGCCAGCAGCCGTCTATTGCCGGGACCAGCAAAAGAGACCCAGTACTTC.

The chain has TRBV7-8 and TRBJ2-7; TRBD1 matches at 7 bases. The CDR3 has 16 residues. The junction had 9 bases not matched to a gene; V was cut back by 3 bases and J by 1 base. Germline V gene lookup returns CDR1 SGHVS and CDR2 FQNEAQ. CDR3 in amino acids: CASSFPGTAPSYEQYF. In DNA, the CDR3 is TGTGCCAGCAGCTTCCCCGGGACAGCACCGTCCTACGAGCAGTACTTC. Looking up the rest from reference TRBV7-8 and TRBJ2-7 gives the full variable domain: GAGVSQSPRYKVAKRGQDVALRCDPISGHVSLFWYQQALGQGPEFLTYFQNEAQLDKSGLPSDRFFAERPEGSVSTLKIQRTQQEDSAVYLCASSFPGTAPSYEQYFGPGTRLTVT.

V usage is TRBV12-3 or TRBV12-4 and J usage is TRBJ2-5; no reliable D call. Trimming stripped 2 bases from V and 0 bases from J, with 7 bases between. The CDR3 is 14 residues long. The DNA for the CDR3 is TGTGCCAGCAGTTTACACCAGTACCAAGAGACCCAGTACTTC. It codes for CASSLHQYQETQYF.

J is TRBJ2-2 and V is TRBV7-2, with D tentatively TRBD1 or TRBD2 (7 bases each). Germline assignment: CDR1 SGHTA and CDR2 FQGNSA. This CDR3 has 14 residues. Trimming left V 8 bases short and J 5 bases short, with 15 bases between. The CDR3 region has the DNA TGTGCCAGCCATTCAGGGGGGGAAACCGGGGAGCTGTTTTTT. Its protein product is CASHSGGETGELFF.